This T cell receptor beta chain was recorded in a study of blood T cell repertoires in COVID-19. Those who participated ranged in age from roughly 18 to 90 years and resided in approximately 26 US areas. The study counted Cohort 3 donors as recovered given two negative PCRs, clearance, or symptom resolution. The junction had 10 bases not matched to a gene; V was cut back by 1 base and J by 8 bases. Germline V gene lookup returns CDR1 MNHEY and CDR2 SMNVEV (reference sequence). CDR3 length: 18 amino acids. Sequenced by immunoSEQ multiplex PCR; TCRdb stores in-frame clones only, minus some. The sample lists around 200,000 clones, approximately 90% occurring once.

The chain employs TRBV27 and TRBJ2-1; TRBD2 matches at 14 bases. The clonotype originates from a man under 40 who had recovered from COVID-19. The source material was PBMCs or T cells enriched from blood (not recorded which). The chain's CDR3 is CASSLFSPGTSGSYEQFF. The CDR3 DNA reads as TGTGCCAGCAGTTTATTTTCTCCTGGGACTAGCGGGAGTTATGAGCAGTTCTTC.